The present entry profiles one T cell receptor beta chain with its context. This specimen belongs to a study of cytomegalovirus exposure and HLA in healthy donors. The CDR3 extends over 15 amino acids. V lost 4 bases and J lost 1; bases outside the gene matches: 3. CDR1 is MNHEY, CDR2 SVGAGI, per germline. Primers for the PCR totalled 60 Vbeta and 13 Jbeta. The assay was immunoSEQ multiplex PCR, and TCRdb's table has in-frame clones only and misses some. The data hold some 70,000 clones, with around 82% observed a single time. The sample taken for sequencing was PBMCs. The genes are TRBV6-5 and TRBJ2-5, with 10 nucleotides matching TRBD2. The origin of this receptor is a man younger than 35 in good health and CMV-seropositive. CDR3 protein: CASSSWTSGQETQYF. CDR3 coding DNA: TGTGCCAGCAGTTCTTGGACTAGCGGCCAAGAGACCCAGTACTTC.